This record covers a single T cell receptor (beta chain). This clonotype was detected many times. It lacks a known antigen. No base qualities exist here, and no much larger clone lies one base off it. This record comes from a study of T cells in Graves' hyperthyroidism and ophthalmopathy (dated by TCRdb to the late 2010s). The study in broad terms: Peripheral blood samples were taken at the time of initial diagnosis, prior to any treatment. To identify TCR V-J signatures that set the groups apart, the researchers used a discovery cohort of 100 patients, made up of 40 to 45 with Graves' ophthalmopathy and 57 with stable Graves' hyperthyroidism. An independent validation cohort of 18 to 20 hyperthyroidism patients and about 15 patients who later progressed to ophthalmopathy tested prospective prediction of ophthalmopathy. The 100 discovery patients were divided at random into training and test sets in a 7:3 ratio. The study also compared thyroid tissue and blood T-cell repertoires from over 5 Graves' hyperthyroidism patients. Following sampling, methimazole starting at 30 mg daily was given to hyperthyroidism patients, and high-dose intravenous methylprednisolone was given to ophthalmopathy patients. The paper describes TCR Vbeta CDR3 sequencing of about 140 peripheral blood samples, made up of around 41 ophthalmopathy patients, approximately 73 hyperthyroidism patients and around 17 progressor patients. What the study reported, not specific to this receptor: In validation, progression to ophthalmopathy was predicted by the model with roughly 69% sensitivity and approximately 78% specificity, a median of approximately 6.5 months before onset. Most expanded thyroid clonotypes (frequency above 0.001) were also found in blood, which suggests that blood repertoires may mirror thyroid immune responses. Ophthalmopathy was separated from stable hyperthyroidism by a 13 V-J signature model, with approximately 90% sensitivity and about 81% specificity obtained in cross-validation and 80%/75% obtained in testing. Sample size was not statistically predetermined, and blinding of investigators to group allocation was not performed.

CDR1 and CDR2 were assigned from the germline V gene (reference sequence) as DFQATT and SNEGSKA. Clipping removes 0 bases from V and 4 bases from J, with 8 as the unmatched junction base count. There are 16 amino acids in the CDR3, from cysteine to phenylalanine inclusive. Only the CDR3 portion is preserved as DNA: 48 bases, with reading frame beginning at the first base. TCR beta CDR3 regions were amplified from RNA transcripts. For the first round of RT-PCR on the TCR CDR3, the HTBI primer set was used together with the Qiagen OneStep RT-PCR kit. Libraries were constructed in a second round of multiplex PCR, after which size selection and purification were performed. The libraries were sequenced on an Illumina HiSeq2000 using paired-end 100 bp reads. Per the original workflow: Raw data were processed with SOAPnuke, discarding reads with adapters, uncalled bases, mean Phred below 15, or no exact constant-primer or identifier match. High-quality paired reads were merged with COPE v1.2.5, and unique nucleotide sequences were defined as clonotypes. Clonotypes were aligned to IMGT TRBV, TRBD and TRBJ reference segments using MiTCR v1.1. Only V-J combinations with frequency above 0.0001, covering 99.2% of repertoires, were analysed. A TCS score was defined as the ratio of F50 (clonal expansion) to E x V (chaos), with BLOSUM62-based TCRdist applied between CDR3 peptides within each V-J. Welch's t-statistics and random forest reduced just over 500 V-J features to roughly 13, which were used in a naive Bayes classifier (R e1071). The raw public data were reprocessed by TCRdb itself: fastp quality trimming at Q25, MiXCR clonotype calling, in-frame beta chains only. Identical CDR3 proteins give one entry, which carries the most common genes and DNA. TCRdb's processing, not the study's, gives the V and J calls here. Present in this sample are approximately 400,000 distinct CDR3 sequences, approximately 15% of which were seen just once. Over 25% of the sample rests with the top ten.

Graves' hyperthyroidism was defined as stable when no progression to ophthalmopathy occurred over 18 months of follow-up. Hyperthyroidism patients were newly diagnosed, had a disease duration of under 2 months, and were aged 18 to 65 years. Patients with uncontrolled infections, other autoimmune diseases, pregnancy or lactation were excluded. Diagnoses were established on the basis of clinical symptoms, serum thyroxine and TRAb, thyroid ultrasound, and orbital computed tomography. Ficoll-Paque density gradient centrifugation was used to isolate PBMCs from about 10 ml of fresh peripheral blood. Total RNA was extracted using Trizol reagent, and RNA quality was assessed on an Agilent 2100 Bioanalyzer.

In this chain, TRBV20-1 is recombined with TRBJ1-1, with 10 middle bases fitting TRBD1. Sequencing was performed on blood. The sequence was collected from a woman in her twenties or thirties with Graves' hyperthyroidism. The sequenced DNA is TGCAGTGCTAGAGAACCCTGGGACAGGGGTGCCACTGAAGCTTTCTTT. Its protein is CSAREPWDRGATEAFF.